The 3 T cell receptor beta chains reported below all come from one sample, sequenced in a study of blood T cell repertoires in COVID-19. TCRdb's copy holds only in-frame clones and misses some; the assay was immunoSEQ multiplex PCR. The sample has more than 200,000 clones; 80% to 85% are singletons. What was sequenced was peripheral blood. These receptors originate from a middle-aged man with active or convalescent COVID-19.

V gene TRBV12-1 combines with J gene TRBJ1-6; the table's D gene call, TRBD1, was not cross checked with the DNA. TRBV12-1 is noted as a pseudogene. The CDR3 has 16 amino acids. The CDR3 sequence: CASSTTHSTYNSPLHF. For the CDR3, the DNA is TGTGCCAGCAGCACAACCCACAGTACCTATAATTCACCCCTCCACTTT.

This clone has just one count. CDR3 sequence reads: CAWIRGGAIRDTQYF. The CDR3 bases are TGTGCCTGGATTCGCGGGGGGGCGATAAGGGATACGCAGTATTTT. The chain recombines TRBV30 with TRBJ2-3; 9 nucleotides match TRBD2. The CDR3 runs to 15 residues. V shed 4 bases, J shed 6 bases, and the junction held 11 bases outside the gene matches. Germline loops: CDR1 GTSNPN, CDR2 SVGIG (reference sequence).

V is TRBV27 and J is TRBJ1-2, with 8 bases fitting TRBD1. Trimming cost V 3 bases and J 5 bases; bases outside gene matches: 5. The CDR3 is 14 amino acids. Germline values: CDR1 MNHEY, CDR2 SMNVEV (reference sequence). CDR3 region: CASSFTGGQYGYTF. The CDR3 bases are TGTGCCAGCAGTTTTACAGGGGGGCAGTATGGCTACACCTTC.